This passage covers 10 T cell receptor beta chains from one sample sequenced in a study of shared clonotypes between healthy human individuals. This table comes from immunoSEQ multiplex PCR, and its TCRdb copy is limited to in-frame clones, with some not included. The sample carries millions of clones, 95% recorded once. The sequenced material came from naive CD4+ T cells sorted from blood. The sample's subset: CD45RA+ positively selected. These receptors were collected from a man aged 18-30 years in good health.

The CDR3 DNA follows: TGTGCCATCAGTGTGAGTGCAACTAATGAAAAACTGTTTTTT. Translated: CAISVSATNEKLFF. V is TRBV10-3 and J is TRBJ1-4; no definite D call. The V gene's germline CDR1 is ENHRY and CDR2 SYGVKD. The CDR3 consists of 14 residues. V was clipped by 4 bases and J by 0 bases, with 6 bases between them.

The chain employs TRBV6-6 and TRBJ1-1; TRBD1 might be the D (5 bases). The CDR3 sequence is 14 residues long. The V end lost 6 bases, the J end lost 1 base, and 12 bases lay between the germline ends. CDR1 is MNHNY, CDR2 SVGAGI, per germline (reference sequence). As DNA, the CDR3 is TGTGCCAGCAGCCCCCCCGGACAGAACACTGAAGCTTTCTTT. Protein sequence: CASSPPGQNTEAFF.

The genes are TRBV30 and TRBJ2-1; D is uncertain. Germline-derived CDR1 and CDR2 are GTSNPN and SVGIG (reference sequence). The CDR3 has 10 amino acids. Trimming took off 6 bases at V and 4 bases at J, with 4 bases between the two ends. CDR3 nucleotides: TGTGCCTGTAAATACAATGAGCAGTTCTTC. This gives the protein CACKYNEQFF.

The chain joins TRBV7-2 to TRBJ2-5, with 9 nucleotides matching TRBD2. CDR3 length: 16 residues. Germline-derived CDR1 and CDR2 are SGHTA and FQGNSA. The ends lost 2 bases at V and 4 bases at J; junction bases unmatched: 8. The CDR3: CASSLPGGTSRETQYF. For the CDR3, the DNA is TGTGCCAGCAGCTTACCTGGCGGGACTAGCCGAGAGACCCAGTACTTC.

A single count supports this clone. The rearrangement joins TRBV7-6 to TRBJ2-7, with D possibly matching TRBD2 (6 bases). V lost 3 bases and J lost 3, with 12 bases in between. The germline CDR1 and CDR2 sequences are SGHVS and FNYEAQ. This CDR3 has 14 residues. The CDR3 loop is CASSLVMGGYEQYF. The CDR3 region has the DNA TGTGCCAGCAGCTTGGTGATGGGGGGCTACGAGCAGTACTTC.

V is TRBV7-9 and J is TRBJ2-1; TRBD1 aligns across 9 bases. The CDR3 has 17 residues. Germline-derived CDR1 and CDR2 are SEHNR and FQNEAQ (reference sequence). The V segment lost 1 base and the J segment 2 bases; nucleotides outside the gene matches: 6. The CDR3 sequence: CASSLEEWTGAYNEQFF. CDR3 DNA sequence: TGTGCCAGCAGCTTAGAAGAATGGACAGGGGCCTACAATGAGCAGTTCTTC.

The chain recombines TRBV4-1 with TRBJ2-1; D gene ambiguous. CDR3 length equals 17 residues. Trimming cost V 1 base and J 0 bases, with 13 bases left between them. Germline CDR1 and CDR2: MGHRA and YSYEKL. Written as DNA, the CDR3 is TGCGCCAGCAGCCAAGCCGATAGGCGTCACTCCTACAATGAGCAGTTCTTC. It yields the protein CASSQADRRHSYNEQFF.

V and J are TRBV4-1 and TRBJ2-7; D remains ambiguous. This CDR3 comprises 14 residues. V shed 0 bases and J shed 3 bases, with 9 bases lying between them. Per germline, CDR1 MGHRA and CDR2 YSYEKL. CDR3 in DNA: TGCGCCAGCAGCCAAGATACGGCAGTCTACGAGCAGTACTTC. Protein product: CASSQDTAVYEQYF.

This chain joins TRBV30 and TRBJ2-6, with D possibly TRBD2 on 6 matching bases. Trimming pared 2 bases from V and 4 bases from J, leaving 30 bases between. Looked up from germline, CDR1 is GTSNPN and CDR2 is SVGIG (reference sequence). This CDR3 comprises 21 residues. The CDR3 region is CAWSSGRQTVSRGTGANVLTF. The CDR3 region has the DNA TGTGCCTGGAGTTCTGGGCGGCAAACGGTCTCCCGGGGGACGGGGGCCAACGTCCTGACTTTC.

The J gene is TRBJ2-5, the V gene TRBV10-3; maybe TRBD2 (6 bases). Trimming stripped 10 bases from V and 5 bases from J, with 20 bases between. Germline V gene lookup returns CDR1 ENHRY and CDR2 SYGVKD. The CDR3 extends over 14 amino acids. The CDR3, as DNA: TGTGCCACCGCCCACACTAGCCTTGGGGAGACCCAGTACTTC. Residues: CATAHTSLGETQYF.